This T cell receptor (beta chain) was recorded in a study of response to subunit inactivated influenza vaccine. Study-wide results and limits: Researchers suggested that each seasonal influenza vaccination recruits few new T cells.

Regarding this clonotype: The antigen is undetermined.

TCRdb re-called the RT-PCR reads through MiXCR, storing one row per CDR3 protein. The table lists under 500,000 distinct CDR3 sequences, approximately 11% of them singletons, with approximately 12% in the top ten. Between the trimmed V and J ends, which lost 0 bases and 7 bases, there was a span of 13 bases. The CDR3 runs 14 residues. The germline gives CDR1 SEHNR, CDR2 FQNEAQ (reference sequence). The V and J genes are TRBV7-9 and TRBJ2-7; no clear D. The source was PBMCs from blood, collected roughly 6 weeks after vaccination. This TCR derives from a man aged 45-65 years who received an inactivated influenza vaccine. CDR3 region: CASSLAGYPKEQYF. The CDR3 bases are TGTGCCAGCAGCTTAGCGGGTTACCCGAAAGAGCAGTACTTC.